This is a list of T cell receptor beta chains from one sample in a study of T-cell reconstitution after alpha-beta-depleted transplantation in children. MiXCR, run by TCRdb on the PCR reads, gives a single entry per CDR3 protein. The sample shows fewer than 150,000 distinct CDR3 sequences, about a tenth of them seen only once. The sample here was PBMCs, mostly from graft donor cells, taken 180 days after TCRalphabeta/CD19-depleted stem cell transplant. The receptors stem from a girl under three years old who had a stem cell transplant for combined immunodeficiency, so the T cells may come from the graft donor. CDR3s include the opening cysteine and the closing phenylalanine or tryptophan. A D gene is named only where the DNA matches it firmly. Size is stated for part of the rows, as once, few or many counts, or as a class when the clone is expanded.

length	V	D	J	size	DNA	CDR3
16	TRBV10-3	TRBD2	TRBJ2-3	few	TGTGCCATCAGTGACACTAGCGGGAGGGACACAGATACGCAGTATTTT	CAISDTSGRDTDTQYF
15	TRBV7-2	NA	TRBJ2-7	few	TGTGCCAGCAGCTCTTCTGATTGGGGCCCCTACGAGCAGTACTTC	CASSSSDWGPYEQYF
15	TRBV5-5	NA	TRBJ2-3	few	TGTGCCAGCAGCCCTCTGGCGCAAAACACAGATACGCAGTATTTT	CASSPLAQNTDTQYF
15	TRBV24-1	TRBD1	TRBJ2-1	few	TGTGCCACCAGTGTATCGGGACAGGTCTACAATGAGCAGTTCTTC	CATSVSGQVYNEQFF
16	TRBV6-5	TRBD2	TRBJ2-1	NA	TGTGCCAGCAGTTACGGACTAGCGGAGACCTACAATGAGCAGTTCTTC	CASSYGLAETYNEQFF
17	TRBV12-3/TRBV12-4	TRBD2	TRBJ2-1	many	TGTGCCAGCAGTCCCAGGACTAGCGGGGCCTCCTACAATGAGCAGTTCTTC	CASSPRTSGASYNEQFF
15	TRBV5-4	TRBD2	TRBJ2-7	NA	TGTGCCAGCAGCTCCCCTACTAGCGGGAACTACGAGCAGTACTTC	CASSSPTSGNYEQYF
12	TRBV20-1	TRBD1	TRBJ2-7	NA	TGCAGTGCTAGGGGGGACAGCCACGAGCAGTACTTC	CSARGDSHEQYF
14	TRBV7-2	NA	TRBJ1-5	NA	TGTGCCAGCAGCTTAGGCGGCAGGAATCAGCCCCAGCATTTT	CASSLGGRNQPQHF
14	TRBV29-1	NA	TRBJ2-1	few	TGCAGCGTGGGTGTCTCCCGCTCCTACAATGAGCAGTTCTTC	CSVGVSRSYNEQFF
15	TRBV20-1	TRBD1	TRBJ2-7	few	TGCAGTGCTAGAGATCTCACGGGACAGGGCTACGAGCAGTACTTC	CSARDLTGQGYEQYF
17	TRBV9	TRBD1	TRBJ1-5	few	TGTGCCAGCAGCCCCCGGGACAGGGGAAAGAGCAATCAGCCCCAGCATTTT	CASSPRDRGKSNQPQHF
13	TRBV5-1	NA	TRBJ2-3	many	TGCGCCAGCAGCTTGCGGGGCCCAGATACGCAGTATTTT	CASSLRGPDTQYF
14	TRBV29-1	TRBD2	TRBJ2-7	many	TGCAGCGTTGGCGGGGATGGGGAGGGCTACGAGCAGTACTTC	CSVGGDGEGYEQYF
13	TRBV19	TRBD1	TRBJ2-7	few	TGTGCCACCCGGAACAGGGGATCCTACGAGCAGTACTTC	CATRNRGSYEQYF
13	TRBV29-1	NA	TRBJ2-3	many	TGCAGCGTGTGTAAGGGGGGTTCAGATACGCAGTATTTT	CSVCKGGSDTQYF
13	TRBV28	NA	TRBJ2-7	NA	TGTGCCACCCCAAGACCCGAGTCCTACGAGCAGTACTTC	CATPRPESYEQYF
14	TRBV20-1	TRBD2	TRBJ2-7	few	TGCAGTGCTAGAGACCAGCGGGGTACCTACGAGCAGTACTTC	CSARDQRGTYEQYF
15	TRBV20-1	TRBD2	TRBJ2-2	many	TGCAGTGCTAGAGTAGCGGGAGCGAACACCGGGGAGCTGTTTTTT	CSARVAGANTGELFF
14	TRBV12-3/TRBV12-4	TRBD1	TRBJ1-5	few	TGTGCCAGCAGCCTTACAGGGGTGGCTCAGCCCCAGCATTTT	CASSLTGVAQPQHF
13	TRBV20-1	NA	TRBJ2-1	NA	TGCAGTGCTAGAGATCTAGGGTCCTCCCAGGCTCTCTTC	CSARDLGSSQALF
17	TRBV6-5	NA	TRBJ2-1	many	TGTGCCAGCAGTTACTTGGGGATTTCCGGGACCCGCAATGAGCAGTTCTTC	CASSYLGISGTRNEQFF
14	TRBV18	NA	TRBJ2-3	few	TGTGCCAGCTCACCGGCGGCTTCCACAGATACGCAGTATTTT	CASSPAASTDTQYF
14	TRBV12-3/TRBV12-4	NA	TRBJ2-5	NA	TGTGCCAGCAGTATCTCGACAGCACAAGAGACCCAGTACTTC	CASSISTAQETQYF
14	TRBV20-1	NA	TRBJ2-5	NA	TGCAGTGCTAGAGGGAGACTGCAAGGGGAGACCCAGTACTTC	CSARGRLQGETQYF
14	TRBV12-3/TRBV12-4	NA	TRBJ2-7	few	TGTGCCAGCAGCCCCAGGCAGGGAGACTACGAGCAGTACTTC	CASSPRQGDYEQYF